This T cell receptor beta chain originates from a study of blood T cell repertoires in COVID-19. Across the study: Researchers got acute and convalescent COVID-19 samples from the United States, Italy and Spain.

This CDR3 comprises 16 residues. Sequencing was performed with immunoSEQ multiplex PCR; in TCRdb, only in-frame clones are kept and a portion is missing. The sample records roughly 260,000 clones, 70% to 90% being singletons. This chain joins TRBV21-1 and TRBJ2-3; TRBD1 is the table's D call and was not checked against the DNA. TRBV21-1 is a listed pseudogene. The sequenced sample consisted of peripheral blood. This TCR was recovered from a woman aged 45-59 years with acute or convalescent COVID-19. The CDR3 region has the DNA TGTGCCAGCAGCAAAGCTGGGACAGGGGGCGCAGATACGCAGTATTTT. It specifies CASSKAGTGGADTQYF.